The sequence of this TCR beta chain was determined in a study of long-term antiretroviral therapy in people with HIV. Study findings and constraints: Blood, drawn from the mid-2000s to the late 2010s, may reflect older ART regimens.

Of note for this clone: Its cognate antigen is unknown.

Samples were assayed with immunoSEQ v3.0 at survey level. This table comes from immunoSEQ multiplex PCR, and its TCRdb copy is limited to in-frame clones, with some not included. The top ten clones hold roughly 14% of a sample with around 16,000 clones, less than 80% of them seen once. PBMC samples from each donor numbered at least one pre-ART and at least two post-ART. The CDR3 has 12 residues. Trimming pared 2 bases from V and 8 bases from J, leaving 6 bases between. Germline-derived CDR1 and CDR2 are SEHNR and FQNEAQ (reference sequence). The sequence came from a woman aged 40 to 50 with HIV. The chain employs TRBV7-9 and TRBJ1-4, with D unclear. The source material was unsorted PBMCs, sampled less than 3.3 years after starting antiretroviral therapy. The CDR3 DNA follows: TGTGCCAGCAGCTTAAATGAGGAAAAACTGTTTTTT. It codes for CASSLNEEKLFF.